The 13 T cell receptor beta chains in this list originate from one sample, sequenced in a study of blood T cell repertoires in COVID-19. The assay was immunoSEQ multiplex PCR, and TCRdb's table has in-frame clones only and misses some. The top ten clones hold approximately 4.4% of a sample with around 180,000 clones, approximately 90% of them seen once. The sequenced sample was peripheral blood. The receptors were sampled from a human donor in a cohort sampled during active COVID-19.

The chain couples TRBV3-1 (or the pseudogene TRBV3-2) to TRBJ1-2; no clear D. V lost 2 bases and J 6 bases, leaving 4 bases between the germline ends. The CDR3 is made up of 11 amino acids. CDR1 is LGHDT and CDR2 is YNNKEL in the germline V gene (reference sequence). CDR3 coding DNA: TGTGCCAGCAGCCAATCGGATGGCTACACCTTC. This encodes CASSQSDGYTF.

This clone was detected once. The chain recombines TRBV10-3 with TRBJ1-4, with 8 bases that match TRBD1. CDR1 and CDR2 from the germline V gene are ENHRY and SYGVKD. This CDR3 contains 13 residues. Trimming cost V 6 bases and J 5 bases; bases outside gene matches: 2. This chain's CDR3 is CAIRGQENEKLFF. In nucleotides, the CDR3 is TGTGCCATCAGGGGACAGGAAAATGAAAAACTGTTTTTT.

The chain carries TRBV7-2 and TRBJ2-5, with 7 bases lining up with TRBD2. V shed 5 bases and J 5 bases; nucleotides not matched to a gene: 11. The CDR3 has 15 amino acids. Germline lookup yields CDR1 SGHTA and CDR2 FQGNSA. The CDR3 region has the DNA TGTGCCAGCAGCCAAGGACTAGGGTGGATGGAGACCCAGTACTTC. It codes for CASSQGLGWMETQYF.

The chain recombines TRBV6-5 with TRBJ2-2; no firm D call. Per the germline V gene, CDR1 is MNHEY and CDR2 is SVGAGI. The CDR3 loop spans 14 amino acids. V was shortened by 6 bases and J by 4 bases, with 12 bases between the two germline ends. CDR3 loop: CASRAPGTTGELFF. The DNA for the CDR3 is TGTGCCAGCAGGGCCCCAGGTACCACCGGGGAGCTGTTTTTT.

The DNA of the CDR3 is TGTGCCACCGACACAGGGATCCCAACCGGGGAGCTGTTTTTT. Protein product: CATDTGIPTGELFF. This chain connects TRBV28 to TRBJ2-2; possibly TRBD1 for D (6 bases). Germline CDR1 and CDR2: MDHEN and SYDVKM. The CDR3 consists of 14 residues. The germline V and J ends were trimmed by 10 bases and 5 bases, with 17 bases remaining between them.

The genes are TRBV4-1 and TRBJ2-7; D possibly corresponds to TRBD2 (6 bases). This CDR3 spans 15 amino acids. The V end lost 3 bases, the J end lost 2 bases, and 14 bases lay between the germline ends. CDR1 and CDR2 from the germline V gene are MGHRA and YSYEKL. The CDR3 region is CASSQALGGPYEQYF. The CDR3 DNA reads TGCGCCAGCAGCCAGGCCCTCGGGGGTCCCTACGAGCAGTACTTC.

The chain couples TRBV29-1 to TRBJ2-1; D gene unclear. The CDR3 totals 10 residues. Germline V gene lookup returns CDR1 SQVTM and CDR2 ANQGSEA. Trimming shortened V by 7 bases and J by 2 bases, and 3 bases separated the two germline ends. As DNA, the CDR3 is TGCAGCGCCGCCTACAATGAGCAGTTCTTC. Its translation is CSAAYNEQFF.

The V call is TRBV3-1 (or the pseudogene TRBV3-2), the J call TRBJ2-7, with D perhaps matching TRBD2 (6 bases). The V gene lost 4 bases and the J gene lost 6 bases, with 16 bases spanning the gap. The germline V gene encodes CDR1 LGHDT and CDR2 YNNKEL (reference sequence). There are 14 residues in the CDR3. CDR3 loop: CASSPGTGGGEQYF. DNA of the CDR3: TGTGCCAGCAGCCCGGGGACTGGAGGTGGCGAGCAGTACTTC.

V gene TRBV18 combines with J gene TRBJ2-3; the match to TRBD2 covers 10 bases. Looked up from germline, CDR1 is KGHSH and CDR2 is LQKENI. The CDR3 has 19 residues. Germline trimming cut 8 bases from V and 0 bases from J; bases unmatched to any gene: 17. The DNA for the CDR3 is TGTGCCAGCACCACCCTTAGGACTAGCGGAGTTATTAGCACAGATACGCAGTATTTT. Protein: CASTTLRTSGVISTDTQYF.

The chain is built from TRBV10-3 and TRBJ1-2, with D unclear. The CDR3 extends over 14 amino acids. The V gene's germline CDR1 is ENHRY and CDR2 SYGVKD. Trimming stripped 8 bases from V and 4 bases from J, with 17 bases between. This CDR3 is CAIVPDLVGYGYTF. The CDR3 nucleotides read TGTGCCATCGTCCCGGACTTAGTCGGCTATGGCTACACCTTC.

This clone was recorded a few times. The chain couples TRBV7-7 to TRBJ2-7, with 13 nucleotides matching TRBD2. V lost 5 bases, J lost 4 bases, and 5 bases stayed unmatched. The germline gives CDR1 SSHAT, CDR2 FNYEAQ (reference sequence). The CDR3 consists of 15 residues. The CDR3 sequence: CASSVGTSGDYEQYF. The CDR3 DNA follows: TGTGCCAGCAGCGTAGGGACTAGCGGGGATTACGAGCAGTACTTC.

This clone was counted ten times or more. The CDR3 loop reads CASSLGQGWTSGSYEQYF. CDR3 nucleotides: TGTGCCAGCAGCCTGGGACAGGGCTGGACTAGCGGTTCCTACGAGCAGTACTTC. This rearrangement joins TRBV11-2 to TRBJ2-7, with D perhaps matching TRBD2 (10 bases). With 5 bases removed from V and 1 base from J, the gap between germline ends came to 24 bases. The CDR3 contains 18 residues. CDR1 SGHAT and CDR2 FQNNGV come from the germline V gene.

The gene calls are TRBV20-1 and TRBJ2-7; D is undetermined. The V gene lost 3 bases and the J gene lost 2 bases, with 5 bases spanning the gap. The CDR3 has 11 amino acids. Germline V CDR1 and CDR2: DFQATT, SNEGSKA (reference sequence). CDR3 DNA sequence: TGCAGTGCTAGTCCCGCCTACGAGCAGTACTTC. Translating it yields CSASPAYEQYF.